Each of the 12 T cell receptor beta chains below was sequenced from the same sample in a study of blood T cells in healthy people across ages. Primed by a sample-barcoded 5' primer and a J-beta primer mix, a second PCR proceeded for roughly 7 to 12 cycles. Each CDR3 protein is one row after TCRdb ran MiXCR on the 5' RACE reads. The top ten clones hold approximately 40% of a sample with approximately 800,000 distinct CDR3 sequences, about 55% of them seen once. What was sequenced was blood. The receptor source for this set is an elderly man in good health.

A few counts support this clonotype. The chain couples TRBV6-6 to TRBJ2-7, with D perhaps matching TRBD1 (6 bases). The DNA end favors TRBJ2-5, so the J call may be wrong. Germline assignment: CDR1 MNHNY and CDR2 SVGAGI (reference sequence). This CDR3 is 15 amino acids long. In DNA, the CDR3 is TGTGCCAGCAGTGCCGGGGACATCCCCTCGGAGACCCAGTACTTC. Its translation is CASSAGDIPSETQYF.

This clonotype was seen once. The chain joins TRBV7-3 to TRBJ2-3; a possible D gene is TRBD1 (6 bases). V was clipped by 3 bases and J by 3 bases, with 10 bases between them. The CDR3 is 14 amino acids. Germline V gene lookup returns CDR1 SGHTA and CDR2 FQGTGA. The CDR3 loop reads CASSLGARTDTQYF. The CDR3 nucleotides read TGTGCCAGCAGCTTGGGGGCTCGGACAGATACGCAGTATTTT. Full variable domain (remainder filled in from reference TRBV7-3 and TRBJ2-3): GAGVSQTPSNKVTEKGKYVELRCDPISGHTALYWYRQSLGQGPEFLIYFQGTGAADDSGLPNDRFFAVRPEGSVSTLKIQRTERGDSAVYLCASSLGARTDTQYFGPGTRLTVL.

The CDR3 here is CASSIQGGPPYEQYF. Here the CDR3 DNA reads TGTGCCAGCAGCATCCAGGGGGGACCCCCCTACGAGCAGTACTTC. The rearrangement uses TRBV5-6 and TRBJ2-7; possibly TRBD1 for D (7 bases). The CDR3 is 15 residues long. Germline CDR1 SGHDT, CDR2 YYEEEE. V lost 4 bases, J lost 2 bases, and 16 bases lay in between.

This clonotype has just a few counts. The chain employs TRBV18 and TRBJ2-3, with 10 bases that match TRBD1. The germline CDR1 and CDR2 sequences are KGHSH and LQKENI. V trimming: 3 bases; J trimming: 4 bases; junction bases outside the gene matches: 4. The CDR3 consists of 15 residues. The CDR3 coding sequence is TGTGCCAGCTCACCCTGGACAGGGGGATCAGATACGCAGTATTTT. The encoded protein is CASSPWTGGSDTQYF. The whole variable domain, filled in from reference TRBV18 and TRBJ2-3, reads NAGVMQNPRHLVRRRGQEARLRCSPMKGHSHVYWYRQLPEEGLKFMVYLQKENIIDESGMPKERFSAEFPKEGPSILRIQQVVRGDSAAYFCASSPWTGGSDTQYFGPGTRLTVL.

V and J are TRBV2 and TRBJ1-1, with no clear D. V was cut by 6 bases and J by 0 bases, with 8 bases left in between. Germline lookup yields CDR1 SNHLY and CDR2 FYNNEI. The CDR3 covers 13 residues. CDR3 in amino acids: CASSEEMNTEAFF. As DNA, the CDR3 is TGTGCCAGCAGCGAGGAAATGAACACTGAAGCTTTCTTT.

This chain connects TRBV6-2 or TRBV6-3 to TRBJ2-4, with D unclear. Trimming cost V 7 bases and J 0 bases, with 13 bases left between them. The germline gives CDR1 MNHEY, CDR2 SVGEGT. The CDR3 has 15 residues. The CDR3 spells CASTNQSLAKNIQYF. The CDR3 nucleotides read TGTGCCAGCACCAACCAAAGTTTAGCCAAAAACATTCAGTACTTC.

The chain carries TRBV11-2 and TRBJ2-5; D may be TRBD2 (5 bases). Germline-derived CDR1 and CDR2 are SGHAT and FQNNGV. With 4 bases removed from V and 4 bases from J, the gap between germline ends came to 16 bases. The CDR3 extends over 15 amino acids. CDR3 coding DNA: TGTGCCAGCAGCTCCGTAGAGGGCGGACGAGAGACCCAGTACTTC. Its translation: CASSSVEGGRETQYF.

The rearrangement links TRBV6-6 to TRBJ2-2; no reliable D call. CDR1 is MNHNY, CDR2 SVGAGI, per germline (reference sequence). This CDR3 comprises 16 residues. Trimming pared 1 base from V and 0 bases from J, leaving 9 bases between. CDR3 loop: CASSYFLMTNTGELFF. CDR3 sequence (DNA): TGTGCCAGCAGTTACTTCCTAATGACGAACACCGGGGAGCTGTTTTTT.

The CDR3 sequence is CAISGDGGNIQYF. CDR3 coding DNA: TGTGCCATCAGCGGGGACGGGGGGAACATTCAGTACTTC. This chain links TRBV10-3 with TRBJ2-4; 7 bases fit TRBD2. Per germline, CDR1 ENHRY and CDR2 SYGVKD. Trimming took 6 bases from V and 7 from J; bases not matched to a gene: 6. The CDR3 spans 13 residues.

This clonotype appeared a single time. The chain is built from TRBV3-1 and TRBJ2-4; 10 bases align to TRBD2. Near its end, the DNA agrees better with TRBJ2-7, so the J call may be wrong. The CDR3 spans 14 residues. Germline V CDR1 and CDR2: LGHDT, YNNKEL (reference sequence). The CDR3 reads CASSQLLAGDEQYF. As DNA, the CDR3 is TGTGCCAGCAGCCAACTCCTAGCGGGGGACGAGCAGTACTTC.

This clonotype was seen a handful of times. Relative to the germline gene, one junction end is altered; a read error may explain this. This rearrangement joins TRBV6-5 to TRBJ2-1; 8 nucleotides align to TRBD2. CDR3 size: 15 residues. Per germline, CDR1 MNHEY and CDR2 SVGAGI. The CDR3: CACRLAGSSYNEQFF. DNA of the CDR3: TGTGCCTGCAGGTTAGCGGGGAGCTCCTACAATGAGCAGTTCTTC.

The rearrangement links TRBV5-1 to TRBJ2-3; 7 positions match TRBD2. Germline loops: CDR1 SGHRS, CDR2 YFSETQ. This CDR3 is built from 12 residues. J lost 14 bases, V lost 4 bases, and 10 bases had no gene match. Here the CDR3 reads CASSGRGGYAYF. Here the CDR3 DNA reads TGCGCCAGCAGCGGGAGGGGAGGATACGCGTATTTT.